Presented here are 16 T cell receptor beta chains from one specimen sequenced in a study of cytomegalovirus exposure and HLA in healthy donors (dated by TCRdb to about 2017). Libraries came from the immunoSEQ multiplex PCR assay. A mixture of 60 forward primers for TCR Vbeta segments and 13 reverse primers for TCR Jbeta segments was used in the multiplex PCR. TCRdb mirrors the immuneACCESS table, restricted to in-frame sequences. Some clones are absent from its copies; in checked studies, under half trace to an unresolved V gene, and the reason for the others is unknown. The sample data list some 170,000 clones, and approximately 80% of these were observed just once. 2% to 2.5% of the sample comes from the top ten. Sample: PBMCs. Receptors originate from a woman in her 30s in good health and CMV-seronegative.

This clone has just a few counts. The chain couples TRBV4-3 to TRBJ1-1; tentative D call: TRBD1 (5 bases). Trimming shortened V by 0 bases and J by 3 bases, and 11 bases separated the two germline ends. The CDR3 spans 15 residues. The germline V gene has CDR1 LGHNA and CDR2 YSLEER. CDR3 residues: CASSQDRARDTEAFF. The CDR3, as DNA: TGCGCCAGCAGCCAAGATCGAGCCAGGGACACTGAAGCTTTCTTT.

The V gene is TRBV28, the J gene TRBJ2-1; 9 positions match TRBD1. Trimming took 7 bases from V and 8 from J; bases not matched to a gene: 12. This CDR3 is built from 15 residues. Germline V gene data show CDR1 as MDHEN and CDR2 as SYDVKM. CDR3 nucleotide sequence: TGTGCCAGCATCCCATACAGGGGGCTTTTTGATGAGCAGTTCTTC. Protein: CASIPYRGLFDEQFF.

The rearrangement joins TRBV21-1 to TRBJ1-3. TRBV21-1 is given as a pseudogene. The CDR3 consists of 15 residues. The CDR3 spells CASSNGGGPGNTIYF. The CDR3 DNA follows: TGTGCCAGCAGCAACGGGGGGGGTCCTGGAAACACCATATATTTT.

This clone appeared a single time. The rearrangement joins TRBV5-4 to TRBJ1-1; no clear D. V lost 4 bases and J lost 5, with 18 bases in between. CDR1 is SGHNT, CDR2 YYREEE, per germline (reference sequence). CDR3 length: 15 amino acids. The CDR3 reads CASSLAALSRTEAFF. CDR3 DNA sequence: TGTGCCAGCAGCCTGGCAGCACTCTCGAGGACTGAAGCTTTCTTT.

This clone was detected only once. This chain connects TRBV7-3 to TRBJ1-1, with D perhaps matching TRBD1 (5 bases). Germline CDR1 and CDR2: SGHTA and FQGTGA. CDR3 length equals 15 residues. V lost 2 bases to trimming and J lost 1 base, with 11 bases between them. CDR3: CASSLWGGPNTEAFF. CDR3 sequence (DNA): TGTGCCAGCAGCTTATGGGGGGGACCGAACACTGAAGCTTTCTTT.

The V gene is TRBV28, the J gene TRBJ2-5, with 7 bases identical to TRBD1. CDR1 is MDHEN, CDR2 SYDVKM, per germline. This CDR3 spans 14 amino acids. Trimming at V came to 5 bases and at J to 7 bases, leaving 10 bases not matched to a gene. The CDR3 region has the DNA TGTGCCAGCAGTCTCCAATCGACAGGGAGGACCCAGTACTTC. This codes for CASSLQSTGRTQYF. The variable domain in full, with the rest retrieved from reference TRBV28 and TRBJ2-5, is DVKVTQSSRYLVKRTGEKVFLECVQDMDHENMFWYRQDPGLGLRLIYFSYDVKMKEKGDIPEGYSVSREKKERFSLILESASTNQTSMYLCASSLQSTGRTQYFGPGTRLLVL.

V gene TRBV15 combines with J gene TRBJ2-1; 10 bases align to TRBD2. The CDR3 consists of 15 residues. J lost 10 bases, V lost 10 bases, and 16 bases had no gene match. Per the germline V gene, CDR1 is LNHNV and CDR2 is YYDKDF (reference sequence). CDR3 amino acids: CAIAPTSGLGGEQFF. CDR3 in DNA: TGTGCCATCGCGCCGACTAGCGGGCTGGGCGGGGAGCAGTTCTTC.

This chain links TRBV7-8 with TRBJ1-2; D may be TRBD1 (5 bases). The CDR3 consists of 13 residues. The germline V gene has CDR1 SGHVS and CDR2 FQNEAQ. V was pared by 1 base and J by 5 bases, with 8 bases between. CDR3 sequence reads: CASSLGDYYGYTF. CDR3 nucleotides: TGTGCCAGCAGCTTAGGGGACTATTATGGCTACACCTTC.

This clone was detected a few times. The V and J genes are TRBV6-5 and TRBJ2-7, with D perhaps TRBD1 (5 bases). The germline V gene encodes CDR1 MNHEY and CDR2 SVGAGI. There are 16 residues in the CDR3. V was pared by 0 bases and J by 2 bases, with 14 bases between. CDR3 region: CASSYSPATVTYEQYF. The DNA of the CDR3 is TGTGCCAGCAGTTACTCTCCAGCGACAGTTACCTACGAGCAGTACTTC.

This chain connects TRBV30 to TRBJ1-3; possibly TRBD1 for D (6 bases). Trimming stripped 4 bases from V and 0 bases from J, with 16 bases between. The CDR3 contains 16 residues. Germline values: CDR1 GTSNPN, CDR2 SVGIG (reference sequence). The CDR3, as DNA: TGTGCCTGGACCCCGGGACACATGAGCTCTGGAAACACCATATATTTT. Protein sequence: CAWTPGHMSSGNTIYF.

The V gene is TRBV19, the J gene TRBJ2-1; weak D call: TRBD1 (6 bases). Germline V gene data show CDR1 as LNHDA and CDR2 as SQIVND (reference sequence). The CDR3 sequence is 15 residues long. Trimming shortened V by 3 bases and J by 0 bases, and 9 bases separated the two germline ends. DNA for the CDR3: TGTGCCAGTAGTATTACACAGGGCTCCTACAATGAGCAGTTCTTC. The encoded protein is CASSITQGSYNEQFF.

The CDR3 here is CASSTGHAYEQYF. The CDR3 bases are TGTGCCAGCAGTACGGGACATGCCTACGAGCAGTACTTC. This rearrangement joins TRBV6-6 to TRBJ2-7, with TRBD1 as a possible D gene (6 bases). Germline CDR1 is MNHNY and CDR2 is SVGAGI (reference sequence). This CDR3 spans 13 amino acids. The V gene lost 5 bases and the J gene lost 2 bases, with 10 bases spanning the gap.

This chain uses TRBV12-2 with TRBJ2-7; TRBD2, as called in the table, went unchecked against the DNA. TRBV12-2 is a documented pseudogene. This CDR3 spans 16 amino acids. CDR3: CASRLSHLPWSYEQYF. In DNA form, the CDR3 reads TGTGCAAGTCGCTTAAGCCACCTCCCTTGGAGCTACGAGCAGTACTTC.

J is TRBJ2-3 and V is TRBV7-3; D is perhaps TRBD1 (6 bases). The germline gives CDR1 SGHTA, CDR2 FQGTGA. Between the trimmed V and J ends, which lost 4 bases and 7 bases, there was a span of 9 bases. This CDR3 comprises 12 residues. CDR3 sequence: CASSSGHNTQYF. In DNA, the CDR3 is TGTGCCAGCAGCTCGGGACACAATACGCAGTATTTT.

The CDR3: CASRPQGGGGAEKLFF. Written as DNA, the CDR3 is TGTGCCAGCAGACCCCAGGGGGGCGGAGGGGCTGAAAAACTGTTTTTT. The V and J genes are TRBV28 and TRBJ1-4, with 7 bases that match TRBD1. There are 16 residues in the CDR3. In germline, CDR1 is MDHEN, CDR2 SYDVKM. V was pared by 6 bases and J by 7 bases, with 14 bases of the junction left unmatched.

This chain links TRBV7-9 with TRBJ2-5, with 7 bases matching TRBD1. V was pared by 5 bases and J by 4 bases, with 10 bases of the junction left unmatched. Germline V lookup: CDR1 SEHNR, CDR2 FQNEAQ (reference sequence). The CDR3 length is 15 residues. CDR3 DNA sequence: TGTGCCAGCAGCCTGACCGGGACAGATCGAGAGACCCAGTACTTC. Amino acids: CASSLTGTDRETQYF.